The 10 T cell receptor beta chains below all came from one sample that was sequenced in a study of T-cell memory formation after mild COVID-19 (dated by TCRdb to 2020 to 2023). The method was 5' RACE. The data were produced on an Illumina NovaSeq 6000. The raw public data were reprocessed by TCRdb itself: fastp quality trimming at Q25, MiXCR clonotype calling, in-frame beta chains only. Rows with a matching CDR3 protein are joined into one entry that keeps the most common DNA and genes. In all, the sample holds approximately 340,000 distinct CDR3 sequences, and roughly 13% of those were seen once. About a fifth of the sample belongs to the ten largest clones. The sample comprised PBMCs or a T cell subset sorted from them (not recorded which). The receptor set was obtained from a man aged 18 to 30 who had mild COVID-19 (a few samples of this study predate the infection). The sample titles of this study are shuffled in the database, so cell type and time point are left out; the donor was told from shared clones.

A few counts support this clonotype. This chain links TRBV29-1 with TRBJ1-2, with 7 bases fitting TRBD1. The junction had 9 bases not matched to a gene; V was cut back by 4 bases and J by 4 bases. Germline CDR1 SQVTM, CDR2 ANQGSEA. CDR3 length equals 14 residues. CDR3 in amino acids: CSVGFGQAAYGYTF. DNA for the CDR3: TGCAGCGTTGGTTTTGGACAGGCAGCCTATGGCTACACCTTC.

This clonotype has only a few counts. The chain uses TRBV30 and TRBJ2-1; the D gene is possibly TRBD2 (5 bases). The CDR3 runs 16 residues. The germline V and J ends were trimmed by 2 bases and 6 bases, with 20 bases remaining between them. Per the germline V gene, CDR1 is GTSNPN and CDR2 is SVGIG (reference sequence). The CDR3 region has the DNA TGTGCCTGGAGTCTTACCGCCGGGATTCCGGGCAATGAGCAGTTCTTC. Translation: CAWSLTAGIPGNEQFF. Looking up the rest from reference TRBV30 and TRBJ2-1 gives the full variable domain: SQTIHQWPATLVQPVGSPLSLECTVEGTSNPNLYWYRQAAGRGLQLLFYSVGIGQISSEVPQNLSASRPQDRQFILSSKKLLLSDSGFYLCAWSLTAGIPGNEQFFGPGTRLTVL.

The chain links TRBV12-3 or TRBV12-4 to TRBJ1-2, with 10 bases identical to TRBD1. CDR3 length: 15 amino acids. The J segment lost 4 bases and the V segment lost 5 bases, leaving 7 bases of the junction unmatched. The DNA of the CDR3 is TGTGCCAGCAGTCGGGACAGGGGCGGAATCTATGGCTACACCTTC. Amino acids: CASSRDRGGIYGYTF.

This clonotype was counted once. This chain links TRBV28 with TRBJ1-3; tentative D call: TRBD1 (5 bases). Trimming left V 6 bases short and J 2 bases short, with 14 bases between. CDR1 is MDHEN and CDR2 is SYDVKM in the germline V gene. The CDR3 loop spans 15 amino acids. CDR3: CASRSGEGPGNTIYF. In DNA, the CDR3 is TGTGCCAGCAGATCGGGGGAGGGCCCTGGAAACACCATATATTTT.

The chain links TRBV11-2 to TRBJ2-5; D is perhaps TRBD2 (6 bases). V lost 10 bases and J lost 5, with 11 bases in between. Looked up from germline, CDR1 is SGHAT and CDR2 is FQNNGV. This CDR3 has 11 amino acids. The CDR3 loop is CAIRRGETQYF. The CDR3 DNA sequence: TGTGCCATCCGGAGGGGCGAGACCCAGTACTTC.

This clonotype was recorded a few times. J is TRBJ2-6 and V is TRBV28; D is unresolved. The V and J ends lost 6 bases and 0 bases respectively, with 6 bases between them. Germline loops: CDR1 MDHEN, CDR2 SYDVKM. This CDR3 region has 14 residues. The CDR3 coding sequence is TGTGCCAGCAGACCCCGCTCTGGGGCCAACGTCCTGACTTTC. Translated, it gives CASRPRSGANVLTF.

The table lists this clonotype with a few counts. This rearrangement joins TRBV4-3 to TRBJ1-2; D may be TRBD1 (6 bases). CDR1 and CDR2 from the germline V gene are LGHNA and YSLEER. The CDR3 is 17 residues long. V was pared by 3 bases and J by 6 bases, with 23 bases between. The CDR3 DNA follows: TGCGCCAGCAGCCAGGAATTTAACAGGGCTGGATGGGATGGCTACACCTTC. Residues: CASSQEFNRAGWDGYTF.

This clonotype was observed a handful of times. The chain has TRBV11-2 and TRBJ1-1; D perhaps matches TRBD1 (5 bases). The CDR3 runs 13 residues. Trimming shortened V by 2 bases and J by 5 bases, and 9 bases separated the two germline ends. Per the germline V gene, CDR1 is SGHAT and CDR2 is FQNNGV. CDR3 nucleotides: TGTGCCAGCAGCTTAAGTTCAGGGACTGAAGCTTTCTTT. It specifies CASSLSSGTEAFF. The variable domain in full, completed from reference TRBV11-2 and TRBJ1-1, reads EAGVAQSPRYKIIEKRQSVAFWCNPISGHATLYWYQQILGQGPKLLIQFQNNGVVDDSQLPKDRFSAERLKGVDSTLKIQPAKLEDSAVYLCASSLSSGTEAFFGQGTRLTVV.

V and J are TRBV4-1 and TRBJ2-7; D is ambiguous. Germline CDR1 reads MGHRA; CDR2 reads YSYEKL. The CDR3 runs 13 residues. V shed 0 bases and J shed 1 base, with 4 bases lying between them. Here the CDR3 reads CASSQDHSYEQYF. DNA for the CDR3: TGCGCCAGCAGCCAAGATCATTCCTACGAGCAGTACTTC.

In regard to this clonotype: A clone one base away is much larger, so this may be a read error. This chain joins TRBV5-5 and TRBJ1-1; 8 positions agree with TRBD1. The ends lost 0 bases at V and 4 bases at J; junction bases unmatched: 5. The CDR3 runs 15 residues. Germline values: CDR1 SGHKS, CDR2 YYEKEE (reference sequence). CDR3 loop: CASSLGHTGGTEAFF. CDR3 DNA sequence: TGTGCCAGCAGCTTGGGGCATACAGGGGGCACTGAAGCTTTCTTT.